This T cell receptor beta chain was found in a study of T cells in localized non-small cell lung cancer (TCRdb year 2020). With regard to the full study: The study examined T cell repertoires in under 300 patients with early-stage NSCLC and compared tumors with uninvolved tumor-adjacent lungs. The cohort comprised under 250 treatment-naïve NSCLC patients with resected, localized lung tumors. NSCLC patients had a mean age of roughly 66 years, and 129 were male and around 110 female.

At diagnosis, tumor, uninvolved tumor-adjacent lung and peripheral blood were collected and then preserved as a mix of FFPE and fresh-frozen material. For TCR repertoire profiling, blood samples were analyzed in the form of peripheral blood mononuclear cells. The immunoSEQ Assay was used to sequence TCR beta CDR3 regions from DNA. The published analysis was carried out like this. T cell density was computed as TCR beta template counts normalized to usable DNA estimated by amplifying housekeeping genes. Richness was estimated using the preseqR package, with extrapolation to 400,000 templates for PBMC samples and to 120,000 templates for tissue samples. Clonality was defined by subtracting Pielou's evenness from one. To identify tissue-enriched TCRs, differential abundance testing was run on productive amino-acid clonotypes with a minimum total count of 5 and an alpha of 0.1. The Jaccard Index and the Morisita Overlap Index were used to quantify repertoire overlap between compartments. GLIPH grouped TCR beta CDR3s together with public tetramer-defined viral CDR3s, and a viral motif had to include at least three viral sequences and also show V-gene enrichment. Not all clones reach the TCRdb copy of this immuneACCESS table, which keeps in-frame sequences only. Checked studies attribute under half of the gap to unresolved V genes and leave the rest unexplained. The V and J calls and clone size are taken from that table; D and trimming were inferred from the DNA. The sample contains 12,000 to 15,000 clones, roughly 84% of them found a single time. In total, the top ten clones hold roughly 3.7% of the sample.

From the cysteine through the phenylalanine, the CDR3 covers 13 amino acids. Only the CDR3 region is kept as DNA, spanning 39 bases read in frame from base 1. V drops 5 bases and J drops 5 bases, leaving 12 bases in between. According to the germline V gene, CDR1 reads SNHLY and CDR2 reads FYNNEI. Overall study outcomes, separate from this receptor: Because of the exploratory design, TCR variables were selected using unadjusted p-values without false-discovery rate correction. Higher T cell density in blood was associated with longer overall survival, whereas higher clonality in adjacent lung was associated with shorter survival. Uninvolved tumor-adjacent lung showed the highest T cell clonality, higher than tumor, which suggests more focused antigenic responses in the uninvolved tumor-adjacent lung. Because multi-region tumor sequencing was not performed, intratumor heterogeneity could not be ruled out. Of the top 100 tumor clones, a median of approximately 60 were detected in paired uninvolved adjacent lung; 28 were also among that lung's top 100.

As for this clone: The clone's antigen remains unknown. The sample holds no much larger clone one base away, and base qualities are not on file.

The specimen was peripheral blood, collected before any cancer treatment. The sequence joins TRBV2 to TRBJ1-2; a tentative D call is TRBD1 (6 bases match). The source of this sequence is a female donor at least 60 years old with stage I squamous cell lung carcinoma. The DNA is TGTGCCAGCAGTCTGACAGGAGAGTATGGCTACACCTTC. It translates as CASSLTGEYGYTF. Joined to the reference TRBV2 and TRBJ1-2 proteins, this CDR3 gives the full variable domain: EPEVTQTPSHQVTQMGQEVILRCVPISNHLYFYWYRQILGQKVEFLVSFYNNEISEKSEIFDDQFSVERPDGSNFTLKIRSTKLEDSAMYFCASSLTGEYGYTFGSGTRLTVV.